This TCR beta chain was retrieved from a study of T-cell reconstitution after alpha-beta-depleted transplantation in children. V shed 0 bases and J shed 0 bases, with 6 bases lying between them. The CDR3 has 15 amino acids. The germline CDR1 and CDR2 sequences are LGHNA and YSLEER. Unique molecular identifiers were incorporated into the prepared TCRbeta library. In TCRdb, the PCR reads were re-called with MiXCR into one record per CDR3 protein. Here the sample spans about 500,000 distinct CDR3 sequences, approximately 30% being singletons. The table lists this clonotype with a few counts. This TCR derives from a human donor who donated a stem cell graft to a child with aplastic anemia. Sequenced here: PBMCs from the stem cell graft donor, sampled from the stem cell graft. The chain uses TRBV4-3 and TRBJ1-5; D remains unclear. In DNA form, the CDR3 reads TGCGCCAGCAGCCAAGATGGTAGTAGCAATCAGCCCCAGCATTTT. Translation: CASSQDGSSNQPQHF.